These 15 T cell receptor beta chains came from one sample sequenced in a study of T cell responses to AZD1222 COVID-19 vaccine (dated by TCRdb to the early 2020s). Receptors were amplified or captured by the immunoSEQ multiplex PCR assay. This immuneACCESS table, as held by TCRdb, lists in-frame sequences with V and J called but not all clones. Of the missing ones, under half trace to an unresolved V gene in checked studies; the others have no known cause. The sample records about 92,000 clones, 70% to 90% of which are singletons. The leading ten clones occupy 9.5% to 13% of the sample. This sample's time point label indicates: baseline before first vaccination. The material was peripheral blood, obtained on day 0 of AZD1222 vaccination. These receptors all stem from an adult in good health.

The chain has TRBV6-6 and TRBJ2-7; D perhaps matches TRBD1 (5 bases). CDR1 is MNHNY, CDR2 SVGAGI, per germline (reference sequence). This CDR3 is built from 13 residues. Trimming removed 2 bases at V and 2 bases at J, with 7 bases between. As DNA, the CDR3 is TGTGCCAGCAGTTACCAGGGCCCCTACGAGCAGTACTTC. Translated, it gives CASSYQGPYEQYF.

The CDR3 region has the DNA TGTGCCAGCAGTCTTCGACGGGGGGTTTTCGAGACCCAGTACTTC. Its protein is CASSLRRGVFETQYF. The chain combines TRBV27 with TRBJ2-5; 7 nucleotides agree with TRBD2. The CDR3 consists of 15 residues. Germline V lookup: CDR1 MNHEY, CDR2 SMNVEV (reference sequence). The V gene end was trimmed by 5 bases and the J gene end by 5 bases; junction bases not matched to a gene: 11.

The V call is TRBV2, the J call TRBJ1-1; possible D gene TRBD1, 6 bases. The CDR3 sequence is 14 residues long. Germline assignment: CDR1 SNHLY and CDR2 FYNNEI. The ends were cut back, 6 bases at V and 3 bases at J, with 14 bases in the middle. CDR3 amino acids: CASRVGGRDTEAFF. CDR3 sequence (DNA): TGTGCCAGCAGAGTGGGGGGCAGGGACACTGAAGCTTTCTTT.

The CDR3 is CASSLGQEEFFSGANVLTF. The CDR3 region has the DNA TGTGCCAGCAGCTTGGGCCAGGAAGAGTTTTTCTCTGGGGCCAACGTCCTGACTTTC. The chain is built from TRBV5-5 and TRBJ2-6; D gene ambiguous. CDR1 SGHKS and CDR2 YYEKEE come from the germline V gene (reference sequence). This CDR3 is 19 amino acids long. The V gene lost 0 bases and the J gene lost 0 bases, with 16 bases spanning the gap.

The CDR3 DNA sequence: TGTGCCAGCAGGGGAGTCTTGCAGCAGTTCTTC. Protein product: CASRGVLQQFF. The genes are TRBV12-3 or TRBV12-4 and TRBJ2-1; D possibly corresponds to TRBD2 (5 bases). Trimming took off 6 bases at V and 11 bases at J, with 11 bases between the two ends. The CDR3 covers 11 residues.

The CDR3 coding sequence is TGTGCCAGCACTCCTCGGGGGGGCTTCTACGAGCAGTACTTC. This sequence encodes CASTPRGGFYEQYF. The chain joins TRBV27 to TRBJ2-7; TRBD2 matches 8 bases. This CDR3 region has 14 residues. The V gene end was trimmed by 7 bases and the J gene end by 3 bases; junction bases not matched to a gene: 8. Germline CDR1 reads MNHEY; CDR2 reads SMNVEV (reference sequence).

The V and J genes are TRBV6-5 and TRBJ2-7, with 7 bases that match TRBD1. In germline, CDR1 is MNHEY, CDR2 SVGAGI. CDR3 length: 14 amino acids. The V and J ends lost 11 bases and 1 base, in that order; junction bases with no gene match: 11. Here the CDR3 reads CASLRTGLSYEQYF. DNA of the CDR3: TGTGCCTCCCTTCGGACAGGATTATCCTACGAGCAGTACTTC.

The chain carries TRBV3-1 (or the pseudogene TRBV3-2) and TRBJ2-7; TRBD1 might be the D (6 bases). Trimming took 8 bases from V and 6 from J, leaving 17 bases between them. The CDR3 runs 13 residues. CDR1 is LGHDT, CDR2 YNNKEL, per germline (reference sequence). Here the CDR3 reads CASCRGNSGEQYF. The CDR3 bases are TGTGCCAGCTGCAGGGGAAATTCGGGCGAGCAGTACTTC.

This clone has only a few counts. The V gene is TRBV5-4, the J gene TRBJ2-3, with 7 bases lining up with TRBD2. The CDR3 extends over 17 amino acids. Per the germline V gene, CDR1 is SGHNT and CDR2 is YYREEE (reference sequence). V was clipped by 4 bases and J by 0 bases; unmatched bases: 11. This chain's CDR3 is CASSPGGRASSTDTQYF. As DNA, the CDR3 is TGTGCCAGCAGCCCGGGCGGGAGAGCCTCTAGCACAGATACGCAGTATTTT.

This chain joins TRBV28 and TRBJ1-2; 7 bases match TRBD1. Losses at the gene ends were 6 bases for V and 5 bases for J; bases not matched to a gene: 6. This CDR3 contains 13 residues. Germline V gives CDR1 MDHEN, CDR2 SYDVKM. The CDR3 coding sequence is TGTGCCAGCAGCCCGACAGGGAGGTATGGCTACACCTTC. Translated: CASSPTGRYGYTF.

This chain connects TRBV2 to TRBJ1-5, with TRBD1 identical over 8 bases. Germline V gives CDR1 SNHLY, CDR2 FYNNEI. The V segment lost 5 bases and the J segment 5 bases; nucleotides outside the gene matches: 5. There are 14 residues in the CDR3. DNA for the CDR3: TGTGCCAGCAGTTGGACAGGGTCCGATCAGCCCCAGCATTTT. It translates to CASSWTGSDQPQHF.

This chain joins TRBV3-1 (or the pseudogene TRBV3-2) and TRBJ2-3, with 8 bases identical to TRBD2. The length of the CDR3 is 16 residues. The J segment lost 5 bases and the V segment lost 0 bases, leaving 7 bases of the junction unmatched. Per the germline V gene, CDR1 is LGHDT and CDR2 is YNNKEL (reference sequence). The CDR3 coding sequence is TGTGCCAGCAGCCAAGAGTTCCGGGAGGGCGGAGATACGCAGTATTTT. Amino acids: CASSQEFREGGDTQYF.

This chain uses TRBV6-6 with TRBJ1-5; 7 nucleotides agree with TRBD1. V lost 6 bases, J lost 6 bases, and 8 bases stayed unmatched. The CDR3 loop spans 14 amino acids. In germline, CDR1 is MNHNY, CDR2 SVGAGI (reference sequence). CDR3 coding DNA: TGTGCCAGCAGAGAGGGGGCGCAGGGTCAGCCCCAGCATTTT. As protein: CASREGAQGQPQHF.

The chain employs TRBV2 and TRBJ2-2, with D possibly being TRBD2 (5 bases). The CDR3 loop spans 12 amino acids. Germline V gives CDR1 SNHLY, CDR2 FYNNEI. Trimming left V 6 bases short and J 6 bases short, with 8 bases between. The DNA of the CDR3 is TGTGCCAGCAGAGTACTAGCCGGGGAGCTGTTTTTT. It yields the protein CASRVLAGELFF.

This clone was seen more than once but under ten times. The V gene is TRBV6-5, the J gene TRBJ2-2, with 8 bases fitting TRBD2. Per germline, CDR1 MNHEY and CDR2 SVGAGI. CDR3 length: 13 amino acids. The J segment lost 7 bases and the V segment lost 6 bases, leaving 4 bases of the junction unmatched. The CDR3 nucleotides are TGTGCCAGCAGGCCGACTAGCGTCGGGGAGCTGTTTTTT. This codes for CASRPTSVGELFF.